This entry lists 18 T cell receptor beta chains sequenced from one sample in a study of cytomegalovirus exposure and HLA in healthy donors. Primers for the PCR totalled 60 Vbeta and 13 Jbeta. Assay: immunoSEQ multiplex PCR; the TCRdb copy retains only in-frame clones and omits some. Here the sample table reports about 130,000 clones. The sequenced sample consisted of PBMCs. The source of these receptors is a man aged 18 to 30 in good health and CMV-seronegative.

CDR3 residues: CASSIGVPTDTQYF. For the CDR3, the DNA is TGTGCCAGCAGCATCGGGGTACCGACAGATACGCAGTATTTT. The gene calls are TRBV9 and TRBJ2-3; D may be TRBD2 (5 bases). Between the trimmed V and J ends, which lost 4 bases and 3 bases, there was a span of 12 bases. CDR1 is SGDLS, CDR2 YYNGEE, per germline. CDR3 length: 14 residues.

This chain links TRBV28 with TRBJ1-2; perhaps TRBD1 as D (5 bases). Germline loops: CDR1 MDHEN, CDR2 SYDVKM. V shed 7 bases and J shed 7 bases, with 10 bases lying between them. CDR3 length: 11 residues. The CDR3 nucleotides are TGTGCCAGCACAGGGCTTCGTGGCTACACCTTC. Amino acids: CASTGLRGYTF.

This chain connects TRBV4-3 to TRBJ2-3; TRBD2 matches at 8 bases. Trimming took 0 bases from V and 2 from J; bases not matched to a gene: 16. The CDR3 covers 20 residues. Germline-derived CDR1 and CDR2 are LGHNA and YSLEER. CDR3 in amino acids: CASSQDRRVAGSATTDTQYF. In nucleotides, the CDR3 is TGCGCCAGCAGCCAAGATCGGAGGGTAGCGGGATCCGCTACCACAGATACGCAGTATTTT.

The chain combines TRBV7-9 with TRBJ2-7, with D possibly TRBD1 on 6 matching bases. V lost 4 bases, J lost 3 bases, and 13 bases lay in between. The CDR3 covers 14 residues. CDR1 is SEHNR, CDR2 FQNEAQ, per germline (reference sequence). CDR3 region: CASSSARGSYEQYF. The CDR3 coding sequence is TGTGCCAGCAGCTCAGCCAGGGGAAGCTACGAGCAGTACTTC.

The chain recombines TRBV6-6 with TRBJ2-7; 8 nucleotides match TRBD1. Trimming at V came to 4 bases and at J to 3 bases, leaving 5 bases not matched to a gene. Looked up from germline, CDR1 is MNHNY and CDR2 is SVGAGI (reference sequence). CDR3 size: 14 residues. CDR3 sequence: CASSSRTGRYEQYF. As DNA, the CDR3 is TGTGCCAGCAGTTCAAGGACAGGGCGCTACGAGCAGTACTTC.

CDR3 loop: CAISESILAGEAQYF. The DNA of the CDR3 is TGTGCCATCAGTGAGTCGATCCTAGCGGGAGAGGCGCAGTATTTT. The chain has TRBV10-3 and TRBJ2-3; 10 bases fit TRBD2. V trimming: 0 bases; J trimming: 10 bases; junction bases outside the gene matches: 7. CDR1 ENHRY and CDR2 SYGVKD come from the germline V gene. This CDR3 contains 15 residues.

The chain uses TRBV30 and TRBJ2-7, with TRBD1 matching 7 bases. The CDR3 runs to 18 residues. V lost 3 bases to trimming and J lost 5 bases; unmatched junction nucleotides: 22. CDR1 and CDR2 from the germline V gene are GTSNPN and SVGIG (reference sequence). DNA for the CDR3: TGTGCCTGGAGAGGTGAGGGGGCGGTGTTTGTAGAGTCAGACGAGCAGTACTTC. Translating it yields CAWRGEGAVFVESDEQYF.

The V call is TRBV7-9, the J call TRBJ1-2, with a weak D call TRBD1 (5 bases). CDR1 is SEHNR, CDR2 FQNEAQ, per germline (reference sequence). V shed 4 bases and J shed 3 bases, with 18 bases lying between them. The CDR3 runs 16 residues. The CDR3 region is CASSSGRRGRDYGYTF. The CDR3 DNA follows: TGTGCCAGCAGCTCCGGTCGGCGAGGCAGGGACTATGGCTACACCTTC. The whole variable domain, remainder taken from reference TRBV7-9 and TRBJ1-2, is DTGVSQNPRHKITKRGQNVTFRCDPISEHNRLYWYRQTLGQGPEFLTYFQNEAQLEKSRLLSDRFSAERPKGSFSTLEIQRTEQGDSAMYLCASSSGRRGRDYGYTFGSGTRLTVV.

The V gene is TRBV9, the J gene TRBJ2-3, with 13 bases lining up with TRBD2. Germline CDR1 and CDR2: SGDLS and YYNGEE. V lost 7 bases and J lost 5; bases outside the gene matches: 4. The CDR3 has 14 amino acids. CDR3 residues: CASGLAGDRDTQYF. DNA of the CDR3: TGTGCCAGCGGACTAGCGGGAGACAGAGATACGCAGTATTTT.

The rearrangement links TRBV29-1 to TRBJ2-5; D possibly corresponds to TRBD1 (6 bases). The V gene's germline CDR1 is SQVTM and CDR2 ANQGSEA. Trimming removed 5 bases from V and 1 base from J, with 14 bases in between. The CDR3 contains 14 residues. The CDR3 loop reads CSVLLRQAQETQYF. The CDR3, as DNA: TGCAGCGTTCTTTTAAGACAGGCCCAAGAGACCCAGTACTTC.

The chain links TRBV7-7 to TRBJ2-2; a weak D match, TRBD2 (6 bases). The germline CDR1 and CDR2 sequences are SSHAT and FNYEAQ (reference sequence). CDR3 length equals 17 residues. Trimming shortened V by 3 bases and J by 8 bases, and 22 bases separated the two germline ends. The CDR3: CASSFSLPRGGTGELFF. CDR3 nucleotides: TGTGCCAGCAGCTTTTCTCTCCCTAGGGGAGGAACTGGGGAGCTGTTTTTT.

CDR3 protein: CASTRTGTDRQPQHF. The DNA of the CDR3 is TGTGCCAGTACCAGAACAGGGACAGATAGACAGCCCCAGCATTTT. V gene TRBV19 combines with J gene TRBJ1-5; 7 bases match TRBD1. The CDR3 sequence is 15 residues long. Trimming cost V 7 bases and J 7 bases; bases outside gene matches: 13. Germline CDR1 LNHDA, CDR2 SQIVND (reference sequence).

The chain combines TRBV27 with TRBJ2-2; D remains unclear. The CDR3 extends over 14 amino acids. The V gene's germline CDR1 is MNHEY and CDR2 SMNVEV (reference sequence). The germline V and J ends were trimmed by 5 bases and 6 bases, with 13 bases remaining between them. The CDR3 DNA reads TGTGCCAGCAGTCCTCAGACTTATCCCGGGGAGCTGTTTTTT. Its translation: CASSPQTYPGELFF.

The CDR3 protein is CASSSGLAYEQYF. The CDR3 coding sequence is TGCGCCAGCAGCTCAGGACTAGCCTACGAGCAGTACTTC. The J gene is TRBJ2-7, the V gene TRBV5-1, with 7 bases fitting TRBD2. The length of the CDR3 is 13 residues. Germline V CDR1 and CDR2: SGHRS, YFSETQ. Losses at the gene ends were 3 bases for V and 2 bases for J; bases not matched to a gene: 2.

The genes are TRBV30 and TRBJ1-5; 11 bases agree with TRBD1. The CDR3 loop spans 12 amino acids. J lost 9 bases, V lost 5 bases, and 3 bases had no gene match. The germline V gene has CDR1 GTSNPN and CDR2 SVGIG (reference sequence). This chain's CDR3 is CAWGQGAPPQHF. CDR3 bases: TGTGCCTGGGGACAGGGGGCGCCGCCCCAGCATTTT.

V gene TRBV29-1 combines with J gene TRBJ1-1; TRBD1 aligns across 11 bases. Germline CDR1 and CDR2: SQVTM and ANQGSEA. This CDR3 has 14 residues. V shed 7 bases and J 6 bases; nucleotides not matched to a gene: 10. The CDR3 is CSAGQGAWVSEAFF. CDR3 DNA sequence: TGCAGCGCCGGACAGGGGGCGTGGGTGTCTGAAGCTTTCTTT.

The chain carries TRBV29-1 and TRBJ2-3; 12 nucleotides align to TRBD2. Germline assignment: CDR1 SQVTM and CDR2 ANQGSEA. V dropped 5 bases and J dropped 6; count of bases not matched to a gene: 6. The length of the CDR3 is 14 residues. CDR3 residues: CSVSSGGAGDTQYF. In DNA form, the CDR3 reads TGCAGCGTTTCTAGCGGGGGGGCCGGGGATACGCAGTATTTT.

This rearrangement joins TRBV7-2 to TRBJ2-7; D gene unclear. This CDR3 comprises 16 residues. CDR1 and CDR2 from the germline V gene are SGHTA and FQGNSA. Trimming left V 0 bases short and J 0 bases short, with 12 bases between. CDR3: CASSLAPGVSSYEQYF. CDR3 nucleotide sequence: TGTGCCAGCAGCTTAGCGCCAGGCGTCAGCTCCTACGAGCAGTACTTC.